These T cell receptor beta chains were read from a single sample in a study of CD8 T cells in Susac syndrome. MiXCR, applied by TCRdb to the immunoSEQ multiplex PCR reads, yields one record per CDR3 protein. The sample holds approximately 190,000 distinct CDR3 sequences, 85% to 95% seen once. Sequenced: CD8+ T cells from PBMCs. All receptors come from a human donor with Susac syndrome. The CDR3 runs from the conserved cysteine through the conserved F or W. A D gene is named only where the DNA matches it firmly. The size field is filled for only some rows; it gives once, few, many or a size class.

NA	TRBV20-1	NA	TRBJ1-4	TGCAGTGCTTCGCCGAGGGGAACTAATGAAAAACTGTTTTTT	CSASPRGTNEKLFF
NA	TRBV4-1	TRBD2	TRBJ2-1	TGCGCCAGCAGAGCGAGCGGGAGGGCCTACAATGAGCAGTTCTTC	CASRASGRAYNEQFF
NA	TRBV7-6	NA	TRBJ2-7	TGTGCCAGCAGCAACTGGGCGGAGTATGAGCAGTACTTC	CASSNWAEYEQYF
NA	TRBV6-1	TRBD2	TRBJ2-1	TGTGCCAGCAGCCGTACTACTAGCGGGGGGGACAATGAGCAGTTCTTC	CASSRTTSGGDNEQFF
NA	TRBV30	NA	TRBJ2-1	TGTGCCTTCTCGTCGGGGGGCGAGCAGTTCTTC	CAFSSGGEQFF
NA	TRBV5-5	NA	TRBJ1-1	TGTGCCAGCAGCACCAGGGCTGGCACTGAAGCTTTCTTT	CASSTRAGTEAFF
NA	TRBV9	TRBD1	TRBJ2-7	TGTGCCAGCAGCCCCACCGCCGGGACAGAGTCCTACGAGCAGTACTTC	CASSPTAGTESYEQYF
NA	TRBV9	TRBD2	TRBJ2-3	TGTGCCAGCAGCGCTAGCGGGAGAATGGCAGATACGCAGTATTTT	CASSASGRMADTQYF
NA	TRBV3-1	NA	TRBJ1-2	TGTGCCAGCAGCCAGGAGAGCAACTATGGCTACACCTTC	CASSQESNYGYTF
NA	TRBV2	NA	TRBJ1-5	TGTGCCAGCAGTGTCGTGGCAGGGAATCAGCCCCAGCATTTT	CASSVVAGNQPQHF
NA	TRBV20-1	TRBD1	TRBJ1-2	TGCAGTGCTACTGGGACAGGGGGCAGCGGTGGCTACACCTTC	CSATGTGGSGGYTF
once	TRBV6-5	NA	TRBJ2-1	TGTGCCAGCAGTTACTCGATACTAGCCCTCCAGTTCTTC	CASSYSILALQFF
NA	TRBV11-2	NA	TRBJ2-7	TGTGCCAGCAGCTTAGACCTATTAAGCTCCTACGAGCAGTACTTC	CASSLDLLSSYEQYF
NA	TRBV7-3	TRBD2	TRBJ2-1	TGTGCCAGCAGCTCCGGACCTCTAGCGGGAGGGCCTAATGAGCAGTTCTTC	CASSSGPLAGGPNEQFF
NA	TRBV5-1	NA	TRBJ2-7	TGCGCCAGCAGCCCTTCATTCCCCGGGACGGAAGACTACGAGCAGTACTTC	CASSPSFPGTEDYEQYF
NA	TRBV7-9	NA	TRBJ2-7	TGTGCCAGCAGCTCAAATAACGGCGAGCAGTACTTC	CASSSNNGEQYF
NA	TRBV27	TRBD1	TRBJ2-2	TGTGCCAGCAGTCCCCCGGGACAGGGACCCACCGGGGAGCTGTTTTTT	CASSPPGQGPTGELFF
NA	TRBV13	NA	TRBJ1-1	TGTGCCAGCAGCTTGACAGGAAGCGAAGCTTTCTTT	CASSLTGSEAFF
NA	TRBV28	TRBD2	TRBJ2-7	TGTGCCAGCAGTTTAGCGGGACTAGTACCCGAGCAGTACTTC	CASSLAGLVPEQYF
NA	TRBV14	TRBD1	TRBJ1-1	TGTGCCAGCAGCTTGCTAGGGGGCAAAGCTTTCTTT	CASSLLGGKAFF
NA	TRBV20-1	NA	TRBJ2-5	TGCAGTGCTCATGTTCAAGAGACCCAGTACTTC	CSAHVQETQYF
NA	TRBV5-6	NA	TRBJ1-2	TGTGCCAGCAGCTTGTTCCTACCAATCGACTATGGCTACACCTTC	CASSLFLPIDYGYTF
NA	TRBV13	TRBD2	TRBJ2-3	TGTGCCAGCAGCGGCGGACTAGCGGGCACAGATACGCAGTATTTT	CASSGGLAGTDTQYF
NA	TRBV4-1	NA	TRBJ1-1	TGCGCCAGCAGCCAAGTGATGGATAAGGCTTTCTTT	CASSQVMDKAFF
once	TRBV3-1	TRBD1	TRBJ2-7	TGTGCCAGCAGCCAACCGGGACAGGGGATGAACGAGCAGTACTTC	CASSQPGQGMNEQYF
once	TRBV20-1	TRBD1	TRBJ2-1	TGCAGTGCTAGAAGGGACAGGGCTTACAATGAGCAGTTCTTC	CSARRDRAYNEQFF
NA	TRBV4-1	TRBD2	TRBJ2-3	TGCGCCAGCAGCCAAGATCTAGCGGGACCAGATACGCAGTATTTT	CASSQDLAGPDTQYF
NA	TRBV6-5	TRBD1	TRBJ1-2	TGTGCCAGCAGTTACTCACCGACAGGGGAGAATGGCTACACCTTC	CASSYSPTGENGYTF
NA	TRBV25-1	TRBD1	TRBJ1-1	TGTGCCAGCAGAGAAGAGGGACAGTCGTTGGACACTGAAGCTTTCTTT	CASREEGQSLDTEAFF
NA	TRBV20-1	NA	TRBJ2-1	TGCAGTGCCAAGGGAGACAATGAGCAGTTCTTC	CSAKGDNEQFF
NA	TRBV10-1	NA	TRBJ2-7	TGCGCCAGCAGTGAAGTAAAGGAGGTCCACGAGCAGTACTTC	CASSEVKEVHEQYF
once	TRBV7-8	TRBD1	TRBJ1-1	TGTGCCAGCAGCTTGACAGGGGAGGATGCTTTCTTT	CASSLTGEDAFF
once	TRBV10-2	NA	TRBJ2-5	TGCGCCAGCAGTCGTCCGGGAGAAGATTCGGAGACCCAGTACTTC	CASSRPGEDSETQYF
NA	TRBV13	NA	TRBJ1-2	TGTGCCAGCAGCGCACAGGGAGGCTATGGCTACACCTTC	CASSAQGGYGYTF
NA	TRBV28	NA	TRBJ2-5	TGTGCCAGCAGTCCCGAGAGGCTAGCGATTCAAGAGACCCAGTACTTC	CASSPERLAIQETQYF
NA	TRBV20-1	TRBD1	TRBJ1-5	TGCAGTGCTGGGACAGTAAGTTTCAATCAGCCCCAGCATTTT	CSAGTVSFNQPQHF
NA	TRBV5-1	TRBD2	TRBJ2-3	TGCGCCAGCAGCAGACCAAAGCGGGAGGGCCCCACAGATACGCAGTATTTT	CASSRPKREGPTDTQYF
NA	TRBV5-1	TRBD1	TRBJ1-1	TGCGCCAGCAGCAGAGACAGGGGAGGGGGGAACACTGAAGCTTTCTTT	CASSRDRGGGNTEAFF
NA	TRBV20-1	TRBD2	TRBJ2-5	TGCAGTGCTAGAGATCCCGGGTTAGCGGGAGAGACCCAGTACTTC	CSARDPGLAGETQYF
NA	TRBV4-1	NA	TRBJ1-5	TGCGCCAGCAGCGAACATGATTACCAGCCCCAGCATTTT	CASSEHDYQPQHF
NA	TRBV6-5	NA	TRBJ1-1	TGTGCCAGCAGTTACTTTGGCACCGCAATGAACACTGAAGCTTTCTTT	CASSYFGTAMNTEAFF
once	TRBV4-1	TRBD1	TRBJ1-1	TGCGCCAGCAGCCAAGCGGGGAGTACAGGGGGAGAGGTTAACACTGAAGCTTTCTTT	CASSQAGSTGGEVNTEAFF
NA	TRBV11-2	NA	TRBJ1-1	TGTGCCAGCAGCCTGACTTACACTGAAGCTTTCTTT	CASSLTYTEAFF
NA	TRBV11-2	TRBD2	TRBJ2-3	TGTGCCAGCAGCTTCCGGACTAGCGGCTACACAGATACGCAGTATTTT	CASSFRTSGYTDTQYF
NA	TRBV12-3/TRBV12-4	TRBD2	TRBJ2-7	TGTGCCAGCAGTTTATCGCTAGCGGCTCCGAGGTACTTC	CASSLSLAAPRYF
NA	TRBV19	NA	TRBJ2-1	TGTGCCAGTACTGACTCTAGGGCCTACAATGAGCAGTTCTTC	CASTDSRAYNEQFF
NA	TRBV9	NA	TRBJ2-3	TGTGCCAGCAGCGTAGTGTCCGGGGGCCGAACAGATACGCAGTATTTT	CASSVVSGGRTDTQYF
NA	TRBV7-9	NA	TRBJ2-7	TGTGCCAGCAGCTTAGGGGGGCCCCCCAGGGGATACGAGCAGTACTTC	CASSLGGPPRGYEQYF